Listed here are 26 T cell receptor beta chains from one sample, sequenced in a study. A single record per CDR3 protein comes from TCRdb applying MiXCR to the 5' RACE reads. Found here are roughly 6,000 distinct CDR3 sequences, roughly 71% of them singletons; the top ten hold about 4.2%. The specimen sequenced was memory CD4+ T cells sorted from a lymph node. Subset here: memory CD4+ T cells, CD4+CD45RO+CD25-. The receptor source for this set is a female donor with breast cancer.

This sequence joins TRBV5-1 and TRBJ1-5, with 9 bases lining up with TRBD1. Trimming cost V 4 bases and J 5 bases; bases outside gene matches: 7. This CDR3 has 15 amino acids. CDR1 and CDR2 from the germline V gene are SGHRS and YFSETQ. CDR3 sequence: CASSRTGDRDQPQHF. In DNA form, the CDR3 reads TGCGCCAGCAGCCGGACAGGGGATCGGGATCAGCCCCAGCATTTT. Based on the CDR3 plus reference TRBV5-1 and TRBJ1-5, the full variable domain is KAGVTQTPRYLIKTRGQQVTLSCSPISGHRSVSWYQQTPGQGLQFLFEYFSETQRNKGNFPGRFSGRQFSNSRSEMNVSTLELGDSALYLCASSRTGDRDQPQHFGDGTRLSIL.

The chain combines TRBV5-1 with TRBJ1-1; no clear D gene. V shed 0 bases and J shed 6 bases, with 9 bases lying between them. This CDR3 is 13 amino acids long. Germline V gene sequence: CDR1 SGHRS, CDR2 YFSETQ. CDR3 sequence: CASSLGSGPEAFF. CDR3 coding DNA: TGCGCCAGCAGCTTGGGGTCCGGACCTGAAGCTTTCTTT.

V is TRBV29-1 and J is TRBJ2-1; either TRBD1 or TRBD2 may supply D (5 bases each). CDR3 length equals 11 residues. V was shortened by 4 bases and J by 7 bases, with 8 bases between the two germline ends. The germline V gene has CDR1 SQVTM and CDR2 ANQGSEA. CDR3 DNA sequence: TGCAGCGTTGTGGGGGAAAATGAGCAGTTCTTC. Amino acids: CSVVGENEQFF.

The chain links TRBV20-1 to TRBJ1-1; 8 bases fit TRBD1. The CDR3 length is 15 residues. V was pared by 0 bases and J by 1 base, with 4 bases of the junction left unmatched. Looked up from germline, CDR1 is DFQATT and CDR2 is SNEGSKA (reference sequence). CDR3 loop: CSARDTGGPNTEAFF. The CDR3 nucleotides read TGCAGTGCTAGAGATACAGGGGGGCCGAACACTGAAGCTTTCTTT.

The V call is TRBV18, the J call TRBJ2-7, with D possibly being TRBD1 (6 bases). V was trimmed by 8 bases and J by 6 bases, leaving 17 bases between them. The CDR3 runs 13 residues. CDR1 is KGHSH, CDR2 LQKENI, per germline. CDR3 nucleotide sequence: TGTGCCAGCCAAAGGACAGCCGATGGCGAGCAGTACTTC. Translation: CASQRTADGEQYF.

The chain recombines TRBV6-2 or TRBV6-3 with TRBJ1-2, with D uncertain. CDR3 length equals 13 residues. Trimming took off 6 bases at V and 0 bases at J, with 8 bases between the two ends. In germline, CDR1 is MNHEY, CDR2 SVGEGT. CDR3 bases: TGTGCCAGCAGGGACGGGACTAACTATGGCTACACCTTC. Residues: CASRDGTNYGYTF.

The chain combines TRBV7-8 with TRBJ1-2; unclear D gene. This CDR3 region has 12 residues. V shed 5 bases and J shed 4 bases, with 8 bases lying between them. Germline V lookup: CDR1 SGHVS, CDR2 FQNEAQ. The CDR3 spells CASSPGLYGYTF. In DNA, the CDR3 is TGTGCCAGCAGCCCCGGGCTCTATGGCTACACCTTC. Full variable domain (remainder filled in from reference TRBV7-8 and TRBJ1-2): GAGVSQSPRYKVAKRGQDVALRCDPISGHVSLFWYQQALGQGPEFLTYFQNEAQLDKSGLPSDRFFAERPEGSVSTLKIQRTQQEDSAVYLCASSPGLYGYTFGSGTRLTVV.

Written as DNA, the CDR3 is TGTGCCAGCAGTACATATAGCAATCAGCCCCAGCATTTT. Translating gives CASSTYSNQPQHF. The chain joins TRBV6-6 to TRBJ1-5; D gene uncertain. The CDR3 contains 13 residues. CDR1 MNHNY and CDR2 SVGAGI come from the germline V gene (reference sequence). Trimming stripped 5 bases from V and 0 bases from J, with 5 bases between.

The chain carries TRBV20-1 and TRBJ2-3; D remains ambiguous. Germline V CDR1 and CDR2: DFQATT, SNEGSKA (reference sequence). There are 12 residues in the CDR3. V lost 5 bases and J 0 bases, leaving 6 bases between the germline ends. The CDR3 reads CSAAQSTDTQYF. CDR3 coding DNA: TGCAGTGCTGCTCAAAGCACAGATACGCAGTATTTT.

This clonotype was recorded only once. CDR3: CASRASWTGELFF. CDR3 coding DNA: TGTGCCAGCAGAGCCAGTTGGACCGGGGAGCTGTTTTTT. This chain connects TRBV2 to TRBJ2-2; D ambiguous. Per germline, CDR1 SNHLY and CDR2 FYNNEI. CDR3 length: 13 residues. V lost 6 bases and J 5 bases, leaving 10 bases between the germline ends.

The gene calls are TRBV7-9 and TRBJ2-5; 7 bases agree with TRBD1. The CDR3 is made up of 12 amino acids. The ends lost 6 bases at V and 5 bases at J; junction bases unmatched: 3. Germline lookup yields CDR1 SEHNR and CDR2 FQNEAQ (reference sequence). CDR3 sequence reads: CASSSTGETQYF. The CDR3 DNA is TGTGCCAGCAGTTCGACAGGGGAGACCCAGTACTTC.

Note on this clonotype: A read error may produce the germline difference seen at one junction end. J is TRBJ1-1 and V is TRBV5-1; 8 bases are shared with TRBD1. The CDR3 consists of 17 residues. Germline lookup yields CDR1 SGHRS and CDR2 YFSETQ. In DNA, the CDR3 is TGCGCCAGCAGCCCACTTCCCGGGGGACAGGCGAACACTGAAGCTTCCTTT. Its protein is CASSPLPGGQANTEASF.

This clonotype has just a few counts. The rearrangement links TRBV10-1 to TRBJ2-3; 9 bases line up with TRBD2. Germline CDR1 reads WNHNN; CDR2 reads SYGVQD (reference sequence). The CDR3 extends over 16 amino acids. Trimming cost V 1 base and J 5 bases; bases outside gene matches: 7. This CDR3 is CASSEWSSGGGDTQYF. DNA of the CDR3: TGCGCCAGCAGTGAGTGGAGTAGCGGGGGAGGAGATACGCAGTATTTT.

The chain recombines TRBV6-6 with TRBJ2-5; D remains ambiguous. The germline V gene has CDR1 MNHNY and CDR2 SVGAGI (reference sequence). The length of the CDR3 is 14 residues. Trimming cost V 7 bases and J 8 bases, with 20 bases left between them. The CDR3 sequence: CASNPGPAQETQYF. The DNA of the CDR3 is TGTGCCAGCAATCCTGGCCCCGCGCAGGAAACCCAGTACTTC.

This clonotype occurred once. V is TRBV9 and J is TRBJ2-3; D is perhaps TRBD2 (5 bases). The CDR3 is made up of 16 amino acids. Trimming removed 0 bases from V and 7 bases from J, with 18 bases in between. The germline gives CDR1 SGDLS, CDR2 YYNGEE. The CDR3 nucleotides are TGTGCCAGCAGCGTAGAAGGAGGTGGAGGTGTGTATACGCAGTATTTT. Protein product: CASSVEGGGGVYTQYF.

This chain connects TRBV4-1 to TRBJ2-3; D call uncertain. Germline-derived CDR1 and CDR2 are MGHRA and YSYEKL. This CDR3 contains 10 residues. Trimming removed 11 bases from V and 7 bases from J, with 10 bases in between. CDR3 residues: CARLTHTQYF. In nucleotides, the CDR3 is TGCGCCCGCCTCACTCATACGCAGTATTTT.

This clonotype is a singleton in its sample. The chain employs TRBV20-1 and TRBJ1-5; a weak D match, TRBD1 (6 bases). Germline V gene lookup returns CDR1 DFQATT and CDR2 SNEGSKA (reference sequence). V shed 0 bases and J shed 5 bases, with 17 bases lying between them. The CDR3 runs to 16 residues. CDR3 nucleotide sequence: TGCAGTGCTAGAGATTCGACAGGAGGAGGACATCAGCCCCAGCATTTT. It yields the protein CSARDSTGGGHQPQHF.

This chain joins TRBV7-9 and TRBJ1-1; D remains unclear. Germline V lookup: CDR1 SEHNR, CDR2 FQNEAQ (reference sequence). The CDR3 runs 13 residues. Trimming shortened V by 3 bases and J by 3 bases, and 8 bases separated the two germline ends. DNA for the CDR3: TGTGCCAGCAGCTTTTCAGTGGACACTGAAGCTTTCTTT. This translates into CASSFSVDTEAFF.

The V and J genes are TRBV5-1 and TRBJ1-2, with D unresolved. V was clipped by 1 base and J by 8 bases, with 12 bases between them. The germline V gene has CDR1 SGHRS and CDR2 YFSETQ. This CDR3 is 13 amino acids long. Here the CDR3 DNA reads TGCGCCAGCAGCTTGTCAGGCTCGGACGGCTACACCTTC. This gives the protein CASSLSGSDGYTF.

This chain joins TRBV6-5 and TRBJ1-1; TRBD1 might be the D (6 bases). Trimming stripped 2 bases from V and 0 bases from J, with 13 bases between. The CDR3 extends over 16 amino acids. Germline loops: CDR1 MNHEY, CDR2 SVGAGI. Here the CDR3 DNA reads TGTGCCAGCAGTTACGGTCCGGGGGCCTTGAACACTGAAGCTTTCTTT. It codes for CASSYGPGALNTEAFF.

This clonotype was detected only once. The V gene is TRBV5-4, the J gene TRBJ2-3, with TRBD2 identical over 13 bases. The CDR3 has 17 amino acids. Germline loops: CDR1 SGHNT, CDR2 YYREEE (reference sequence). Trimming at V came to 3 bases and at J to 5 bases, leaving 9 bases not matched to a gene. The CDR3 DNA reads TGTGCCAGCAGCTCATGGACTAGCGGGAGAGGGAGAGATACGCAGTATTTT. As protein: CASSSWTSGRGRDTQYF.

The chain has TRBV2 and TRBJ1-2; D uncertain. Germline loops: CDR1 SNHLY, CDR2 FYNNEI. The CDR3 spans 15 residues. V was clipped by 6 bases and J by 2 bases, with 16 bases between them. The CDR3: CASRRRALKNYGYTF. The CDR3 DNA is TGTGCCAGCAGGCGTAGGGCCCTAAAGAACTATGGCTACACCTTC.

This clonotype qualifies as large. This chain links TRBV20-1 with TRBJ1-2, with 8 bases aligning to TRBD1. Germline V lookup: CDR1 DFQATT, CDR2 SNEGSKA (reference sequence). The ends lost 8 bases at V and 4 bases at J; junction bases unmatched: 9. This CDR3 has 13 residues. The CDR3 sequence: CSSNPTGGYGYTF. For the CDR3, the DNA is TGCAGTTCAAATCCAACAGGGGGCTATGGCTACACCTTC.

The rearrangement links TRBV6-4 to TRBJ2-4; D is perhaps TRBD1 (5 bases). The CDR3 extends over 16 amino acids. Germline V gives CDR1 MRHNA, CDR2 SNTAGT. Trimming took 4 bases from V and 0 from J, leaving 13 bases between them. The DNA for the CDR3 is TGTGCCAGCAGTGTCGCGACAGAGCTAGCCAAAAACATTCAGTACTTC. As protein: CASSVATELAKNIQYF.

This chain links TRBV15 with TRBJ2-5; D is unresolved. The germline V gene has CDR1 LNHNV and CDR2 YYDKDF (reference sequence). Trimming shortened V by 1 base and J by 0 bases, and 15 bases separated the two germline ends. The CDR3 sequence is 17 residues long. The CDR3 DNA reads TGTGCCACCAGCAGAGCTAGAGATGTCGGGTACCAAGAGACCCAGTACTTC. Amino acids: CATSRARDVGYQETQYF.

This clonotype occurred a few times. V is TRBV5-1 and J is TRBJ2-5, with TRBD2 matching 7 bases. The CDR3 runs 16 residues. The V gene end was trimmed by 3 bases and the J gene end by 5 bases; junction bases not matched to a gene: 13. CDR1 is SGHRS, CDR2 YFSETQ, per germline. The CDR3 DNA is TGCGCCAGCAGCTACCTCATTCGGGAGGCCGGGGAGACCCAGTACTTC. It encodes CASSYLIREAGETQYF.